This T cell receptor beta chain was sequenced in a study of CXCR3-negative and CXCR3-positive naive CD8 T cells. Findings and caveats of the study: CXCR3-positive naive cells carried more hydrophobic TRB CDR3s than CXCR3-negative ones. Expression of CXCR3 was partially reduced after cryopreservation, and fresh PBMCs were used in most assays. Memory, not naive, CXCR3-negative and CXCR3-positive cells differed in TRBV-TRBJ usage.

A note on this clonotype: Antigen: not known.

It was by 5' RACE with UMI labels that the TRB cDNA libraries were prepared. TCRdb derives one entry per CDR3 protein from the 5' RACE reads, leaving out DNA. The listing records 85,000 to 90,000 distinct CDR3 sequences. Researchers sorted 300,000 cells of each CD8+ T cell subset in triplicate. By phenotype, naive CD8+ T cells were CD45RO-CCR7+CD27+CD95-. The CDR3 spans 13 residues. Germline CDR1 is SQVTM and CDR2 is ANQGSEA. The sample consisted of naive CXCR3+ CD8+ T cells from blood. Subset reported: CD45RO-CCR7+CD27+CD95- naive CD8+ T cells expressing CXCR3 (TNR3+). This sequence joins TRBV29-1 and TRBJ2-6; the D gene TCRdb calls, TRBD1, cannot be checked with no DNA. This clonotype originated in a human donor in good health. Some clones in this sample may be carry-over from other donors' samples. This chain's CDR3 is CSAVGIGANVLTF.